The T cell receptor beta chain described here comes from a study of cytomegalovirus exposure and HLA in healthy donors. Regarding the study as a whole: As a later analysis revealed, most CMV-associated TCR beta chains appeared HLA-restricted.

Details on this clone: The target antigen is unknown.

This PCR relied on a set of 60 Vbeta primers and 13 Jbeta primers. Only in-frame clones appear in the TCRdb table, and some are missing; sequencing was by immunoSEQ multiplex PCR. This table has some 51,000 clones, approximately 71% appearing once. This CDR3 is 13 amino acids long. CDR1 is LNHDA, CDR2 SQIVND, per germline (reference sequence). V was trimmed by 8 bases and J by 5 bases, leaving 16 bases between them. This chain connects TRBV19 to TRBJ2-7; maybe TRBD2 (6 bases). This TCR derives from a middle-aged man in good health and CMV-seropositive. The sample consisted of PBMCs. CDR3 residues: CASAGTLPNEQYF. The CDR3 DNA follows: TGTGCCAGTGCCGGGACTCTCCCCAACGAGCAGTACTTC.